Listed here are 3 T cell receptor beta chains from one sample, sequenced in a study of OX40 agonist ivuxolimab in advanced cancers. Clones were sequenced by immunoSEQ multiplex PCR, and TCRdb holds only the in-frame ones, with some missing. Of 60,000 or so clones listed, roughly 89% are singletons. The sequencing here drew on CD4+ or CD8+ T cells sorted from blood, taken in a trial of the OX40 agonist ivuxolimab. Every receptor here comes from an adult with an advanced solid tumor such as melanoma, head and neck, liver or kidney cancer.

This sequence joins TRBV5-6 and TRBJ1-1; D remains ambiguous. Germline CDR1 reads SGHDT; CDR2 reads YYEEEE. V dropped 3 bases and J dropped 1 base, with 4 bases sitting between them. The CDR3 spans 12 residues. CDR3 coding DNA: TGTGCCAGCAGCTGGGGGAACACTGAAGCTTTCTTT. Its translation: CASSWGNTEAFF.

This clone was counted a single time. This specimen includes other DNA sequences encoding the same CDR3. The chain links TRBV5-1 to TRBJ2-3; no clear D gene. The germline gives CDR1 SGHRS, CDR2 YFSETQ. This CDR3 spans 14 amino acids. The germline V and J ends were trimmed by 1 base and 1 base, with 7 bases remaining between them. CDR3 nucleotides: TGCGCCAGCAGCTTGACTGGACGCACAGATACGCAGTATTTT. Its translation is CASSLTGRTDTQYF.

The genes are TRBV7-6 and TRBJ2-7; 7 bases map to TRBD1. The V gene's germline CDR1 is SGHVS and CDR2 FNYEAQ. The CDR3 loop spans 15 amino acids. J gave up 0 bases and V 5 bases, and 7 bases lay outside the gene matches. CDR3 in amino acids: CASSANRDSSYEQYF. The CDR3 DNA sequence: TGTGCCAGCAGCGCAAACCGGGACAGCTCCTACGAGCAGTACTTC.